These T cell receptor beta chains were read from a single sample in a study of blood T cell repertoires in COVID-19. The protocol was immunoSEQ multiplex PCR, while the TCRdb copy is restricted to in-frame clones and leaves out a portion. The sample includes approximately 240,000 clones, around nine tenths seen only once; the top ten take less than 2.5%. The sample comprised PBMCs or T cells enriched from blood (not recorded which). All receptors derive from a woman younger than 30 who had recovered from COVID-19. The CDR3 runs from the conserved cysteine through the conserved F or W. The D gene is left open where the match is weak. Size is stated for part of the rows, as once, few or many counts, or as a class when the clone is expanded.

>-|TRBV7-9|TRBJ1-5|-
TGTGCCAGCAGCTTAGAACGGAGGGATCAGCCCCAGCATTTT
CASSLERRDQPQHF
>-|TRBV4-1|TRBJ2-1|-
TGCGCCAGCAGCCGAAGGAGGGACTCTACCTACAATGAGCAGTTCTTC
CASSRRRDSTYNEQFF
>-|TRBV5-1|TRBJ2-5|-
TGCGCCAGCAGCTTGGGACAGCAAGAGACCCAGTACTTC
CASSLGQQETQYF
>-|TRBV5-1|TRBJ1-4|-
TGCGCCAGCAGCTTGTTGGGAGCTGCAACTAATGAAAAACTGTTTTTT
CASSLLGAATNEKLFF
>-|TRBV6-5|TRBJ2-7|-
TGTGCCGTTGGGCGGGCCCCCTACGAGCAGTACTTC
CAVGRAPYEQYF
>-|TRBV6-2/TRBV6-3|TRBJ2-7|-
TGTGCCAGCACCCCTACAGGCCCCGTAAAATACGAGCAGTACTTC
CASTPTGPVKYEQYF
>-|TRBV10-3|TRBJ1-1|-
TGTGCCATCAATGGCTGGGGCGGGGGTGAAGCTTTCTTT
CAINGWGGGEAFF
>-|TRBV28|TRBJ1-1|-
TGTGCCAGCAGTTTATTCGGGGTCAGGAATCCTCAAGCTTTCTTT
CASSLFGVRNPQAFF
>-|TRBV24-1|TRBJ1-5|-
TGTGCCACCAGTGATTTTAGTGATAATCAGCCCCAGCATTTT
CATSDFSDNQPQHF
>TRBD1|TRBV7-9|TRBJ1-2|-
TGTGCCAGCAGCGGCTTGACAGGGGGCGTAGCTAACTATGGCTACACCTTC
CASSGLTGGVANYGYTF
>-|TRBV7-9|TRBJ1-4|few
TGTGCCAGCAGCCCGACCAGGGCAGACGAAAAACTGTTTTTT
CASSPTRADEKLFF
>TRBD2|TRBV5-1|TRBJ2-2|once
TGCGCCAGCAGCTTACCCGGGACTAGCCACACCGGGGAGCTGTTTTTT
CASSLPGTSHTGELFF
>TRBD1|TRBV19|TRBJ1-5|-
TGTGCCAGTAGTGGAGGACAGGAGTACGAGCCCCAGCATTTT
CASSGGQEYEPQHF
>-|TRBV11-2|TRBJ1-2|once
TGTGCCAGCAGCTTAGGACTTGAGAGCGGTGGCTACACCTTC
CASSLGLESGGYTF
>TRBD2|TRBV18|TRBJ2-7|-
TGTGCCAGCTCACCACCGGGACTAGCGGGAGGGGCCGAGCAGTACTTC
CASSPPGLAGGAEQYF
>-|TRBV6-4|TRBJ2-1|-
TGTGCCAGCAGCGCCGACTACTTTGGTGAGCAGTTCTTC
CASSADYFGEQFF
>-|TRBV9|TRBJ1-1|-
TGTGCCAGCAGCTATACACAGGGAAGCACTGAAGCTTTCTTT
CASSYTQGSTEAFF
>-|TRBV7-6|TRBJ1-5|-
TGTGCCAGCAGCTTAGGAGGGTTCAATCAGCCCCAGCATTTT
CASSLGGFNQPQHF
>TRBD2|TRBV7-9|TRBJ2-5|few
TGTGCCAGCAGCCGTAGCGGGGGCACGGAGACCCAGTACTTC
CASSRSGGTETQYF
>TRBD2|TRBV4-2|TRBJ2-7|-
TGTGCCAGCAGCCAACCCGGACTAGAGAACGAGCAGTACTTC
CASSQPGLENEQYF
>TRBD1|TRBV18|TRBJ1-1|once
TGTGCCAGCTCGCCGGGACAGATGAACACTGAAGCTTTCTTT
CASSPGQMNTEAFF
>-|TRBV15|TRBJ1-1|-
TGTGCCACCAGCAGAGATGGGCTCACGGGGACTGAAGCTTTCTTT
CATSRDGLTGTEAFF
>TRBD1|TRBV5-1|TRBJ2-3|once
TGCGCCAGCAGCCAAAAGTCCCCAGGGGGCGCAGATACGCAGTATTTT
CASSQKSPGGADTQYF
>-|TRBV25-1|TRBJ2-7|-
TGTGCCAGCAGTGAATCCGGCAGGATGCACTACGAGCAGTACTTC
CASSESGRMHYEQYF
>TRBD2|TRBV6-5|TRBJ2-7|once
TGTGCCAGCAGCCGGACTAGCGGGATCTACGAGCAGTACTTC
CASSRTSGIYEQYF